There are many counts of the clone carrying this T cell receptor beta chain. The sample is drawn from a study of T cell repertoires in cytomegalovirus infection. In TCRdb, the reads were re-called with MiXCR into one record per CDR3 protein. Of around 260,000 distinct CDR3 sequences listed, less than 9.5% are singletons. Per germline, CDR1 SGHAT and CDR2 FQDESV (reference sequence). Trimming took 5 bases from V and 11 from J, leaving 26 bases between them. The CDR3 is 16 residues long. Sequenced sample: PBMCs. The TCR originated in a human donor in good health (CMV status not recorded). Some clones in this sample may be carry-over from other donors' samples. The genes are TRBV11-1 and TRBJ2-3, with D perhaps matching TRBD1 (6 bases). In DNA form, the CDR3 reads TGTGCCAGCAGCCTAGGACGGCCGGGACACGCCGTGGGGCAGTATTTT. Encoded protein: CASSLGRPGHAVGQYF.